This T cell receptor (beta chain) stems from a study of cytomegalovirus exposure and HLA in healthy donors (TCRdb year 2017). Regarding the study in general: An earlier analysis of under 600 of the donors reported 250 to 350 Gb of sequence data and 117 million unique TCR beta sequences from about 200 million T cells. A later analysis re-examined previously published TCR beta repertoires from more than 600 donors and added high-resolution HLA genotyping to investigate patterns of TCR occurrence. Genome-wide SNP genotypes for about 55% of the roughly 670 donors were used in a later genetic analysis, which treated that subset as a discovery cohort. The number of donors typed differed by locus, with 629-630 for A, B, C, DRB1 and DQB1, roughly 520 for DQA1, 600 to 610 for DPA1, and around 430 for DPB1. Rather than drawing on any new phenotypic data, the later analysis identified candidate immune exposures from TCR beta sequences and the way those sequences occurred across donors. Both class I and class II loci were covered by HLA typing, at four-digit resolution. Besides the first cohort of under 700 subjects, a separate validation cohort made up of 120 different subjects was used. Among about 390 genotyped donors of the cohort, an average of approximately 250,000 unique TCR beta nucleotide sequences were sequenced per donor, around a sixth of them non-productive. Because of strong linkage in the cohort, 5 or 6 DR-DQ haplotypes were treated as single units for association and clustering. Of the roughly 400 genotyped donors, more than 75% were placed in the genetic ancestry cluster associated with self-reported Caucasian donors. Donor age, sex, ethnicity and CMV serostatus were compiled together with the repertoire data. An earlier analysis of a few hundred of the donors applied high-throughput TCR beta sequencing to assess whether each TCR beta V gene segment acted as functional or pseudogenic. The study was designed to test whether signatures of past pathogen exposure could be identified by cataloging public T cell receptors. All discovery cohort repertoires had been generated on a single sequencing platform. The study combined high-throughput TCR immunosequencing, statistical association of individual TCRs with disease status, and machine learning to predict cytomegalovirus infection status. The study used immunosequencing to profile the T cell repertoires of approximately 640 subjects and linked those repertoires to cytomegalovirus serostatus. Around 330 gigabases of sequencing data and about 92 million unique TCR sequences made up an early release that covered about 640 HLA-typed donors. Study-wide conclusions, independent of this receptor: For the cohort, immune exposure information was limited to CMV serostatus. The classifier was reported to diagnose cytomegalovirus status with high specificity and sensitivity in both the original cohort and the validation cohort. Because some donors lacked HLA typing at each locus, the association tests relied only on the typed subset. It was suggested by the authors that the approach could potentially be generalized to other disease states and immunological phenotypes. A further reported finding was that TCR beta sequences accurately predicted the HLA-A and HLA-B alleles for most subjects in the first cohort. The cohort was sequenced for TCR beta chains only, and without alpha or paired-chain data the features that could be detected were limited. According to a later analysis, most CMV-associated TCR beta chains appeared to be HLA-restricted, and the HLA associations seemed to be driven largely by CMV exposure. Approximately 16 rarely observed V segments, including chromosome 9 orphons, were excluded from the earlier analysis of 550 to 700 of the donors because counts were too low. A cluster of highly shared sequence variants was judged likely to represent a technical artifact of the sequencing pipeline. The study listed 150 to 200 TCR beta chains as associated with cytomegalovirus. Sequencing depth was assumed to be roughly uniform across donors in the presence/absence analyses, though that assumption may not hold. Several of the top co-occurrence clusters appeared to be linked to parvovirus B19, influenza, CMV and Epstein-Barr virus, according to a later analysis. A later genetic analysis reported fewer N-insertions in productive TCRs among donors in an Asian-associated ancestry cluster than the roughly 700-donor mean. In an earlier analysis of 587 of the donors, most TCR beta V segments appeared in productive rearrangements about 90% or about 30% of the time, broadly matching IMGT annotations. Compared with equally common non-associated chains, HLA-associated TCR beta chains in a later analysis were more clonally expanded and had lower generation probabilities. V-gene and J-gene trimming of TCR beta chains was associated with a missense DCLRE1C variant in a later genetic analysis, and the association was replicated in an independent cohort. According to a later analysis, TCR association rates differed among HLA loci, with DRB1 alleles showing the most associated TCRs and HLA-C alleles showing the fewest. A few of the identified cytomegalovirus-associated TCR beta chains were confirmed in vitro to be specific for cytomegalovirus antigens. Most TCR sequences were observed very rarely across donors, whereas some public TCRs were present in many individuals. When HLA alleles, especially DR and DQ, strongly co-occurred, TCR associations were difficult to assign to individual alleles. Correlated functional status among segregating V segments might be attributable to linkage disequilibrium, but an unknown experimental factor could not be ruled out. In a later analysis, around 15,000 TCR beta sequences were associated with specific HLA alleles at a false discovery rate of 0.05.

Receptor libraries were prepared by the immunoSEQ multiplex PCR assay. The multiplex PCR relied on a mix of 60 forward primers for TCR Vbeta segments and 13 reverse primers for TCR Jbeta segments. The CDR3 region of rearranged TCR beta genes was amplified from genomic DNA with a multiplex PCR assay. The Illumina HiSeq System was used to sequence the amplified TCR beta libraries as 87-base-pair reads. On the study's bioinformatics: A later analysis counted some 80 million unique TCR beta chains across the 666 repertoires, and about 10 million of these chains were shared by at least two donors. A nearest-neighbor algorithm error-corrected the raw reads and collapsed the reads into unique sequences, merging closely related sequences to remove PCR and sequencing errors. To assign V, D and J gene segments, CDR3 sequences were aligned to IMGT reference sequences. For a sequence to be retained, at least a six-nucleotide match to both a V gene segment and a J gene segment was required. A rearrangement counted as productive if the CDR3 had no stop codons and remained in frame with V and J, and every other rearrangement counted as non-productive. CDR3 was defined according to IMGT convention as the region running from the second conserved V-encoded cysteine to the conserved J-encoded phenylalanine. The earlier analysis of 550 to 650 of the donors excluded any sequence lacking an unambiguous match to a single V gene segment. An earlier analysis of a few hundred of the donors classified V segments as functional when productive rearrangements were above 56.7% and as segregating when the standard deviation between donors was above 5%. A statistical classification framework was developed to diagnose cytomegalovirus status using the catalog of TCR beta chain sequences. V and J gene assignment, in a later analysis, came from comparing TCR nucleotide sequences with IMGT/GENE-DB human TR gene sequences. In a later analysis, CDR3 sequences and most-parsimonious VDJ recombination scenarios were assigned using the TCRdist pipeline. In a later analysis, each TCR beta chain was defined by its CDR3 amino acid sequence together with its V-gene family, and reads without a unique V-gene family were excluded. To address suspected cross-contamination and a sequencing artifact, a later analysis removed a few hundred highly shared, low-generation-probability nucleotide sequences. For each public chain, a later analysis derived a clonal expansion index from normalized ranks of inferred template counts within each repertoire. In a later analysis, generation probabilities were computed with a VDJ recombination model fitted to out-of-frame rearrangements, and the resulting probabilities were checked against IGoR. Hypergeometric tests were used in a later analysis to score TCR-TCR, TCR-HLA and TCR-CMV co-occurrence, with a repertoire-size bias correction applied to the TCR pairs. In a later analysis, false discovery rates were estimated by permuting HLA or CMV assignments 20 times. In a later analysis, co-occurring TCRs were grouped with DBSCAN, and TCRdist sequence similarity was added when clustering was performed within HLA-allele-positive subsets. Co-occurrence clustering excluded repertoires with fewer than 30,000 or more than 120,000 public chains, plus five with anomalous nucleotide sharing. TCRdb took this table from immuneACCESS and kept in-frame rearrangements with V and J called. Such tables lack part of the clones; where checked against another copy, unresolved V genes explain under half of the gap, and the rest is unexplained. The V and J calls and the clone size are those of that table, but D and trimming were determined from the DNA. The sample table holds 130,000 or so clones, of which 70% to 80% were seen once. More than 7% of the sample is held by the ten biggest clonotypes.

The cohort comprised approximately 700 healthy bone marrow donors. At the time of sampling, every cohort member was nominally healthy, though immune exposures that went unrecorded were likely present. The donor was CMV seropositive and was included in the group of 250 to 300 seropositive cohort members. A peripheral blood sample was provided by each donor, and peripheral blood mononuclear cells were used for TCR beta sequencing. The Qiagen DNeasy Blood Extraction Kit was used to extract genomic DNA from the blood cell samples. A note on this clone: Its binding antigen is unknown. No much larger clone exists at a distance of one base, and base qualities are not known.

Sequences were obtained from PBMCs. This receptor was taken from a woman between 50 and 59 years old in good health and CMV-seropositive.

The sequenced DNA: TGCAGCGTTGCGAGGTCGGCTAATGAAAAACTGTTTTTT. Protein translation: CSVARSANEKLFF. Recombination linked TRBV29-1 to TRBJ1-4; confidence is insufficient to name the D gene. CDR1 and CDR2 were assigned from the germline V gene as SQVTM and ANQGSEA. Trimming costs V 4 bases and J 3 bases, and their ends lie 9 bases apart. Measured from the cysteine to the phenylalanine, the CDR3 is 13 residues long. Here the CDR3 DNA is all that survives: 39 bases in frame from base 1.